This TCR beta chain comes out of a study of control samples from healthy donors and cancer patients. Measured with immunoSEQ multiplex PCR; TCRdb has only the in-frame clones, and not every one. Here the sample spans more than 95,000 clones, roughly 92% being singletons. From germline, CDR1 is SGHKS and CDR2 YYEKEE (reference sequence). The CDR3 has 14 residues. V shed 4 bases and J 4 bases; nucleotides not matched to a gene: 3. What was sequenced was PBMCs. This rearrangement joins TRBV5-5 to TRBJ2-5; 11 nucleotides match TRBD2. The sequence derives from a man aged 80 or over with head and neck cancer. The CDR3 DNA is TGTGCCAGCAGCCTTAGCGGGGGGGCAGAGACCCAGTACTTC. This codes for CASSLSGGAETQYF.